One sample yielded the 6 T cell receptor beta chains listed below, sequenced in a study of cytomegalovirus exposure and HLA in healthy donors. Primers included in the PCR were 60 Vbeta and 13 Jbeta primers. Data came from immunoSEQ multiplex PCR; TCRdb stores just in-frame clones and leaves some out. The sample includes roughly 190,000 clones, over 70% seen only once; the top ten take approximately 1.6%. The source material was PBMCs. These receptors were obtained from a man aged 35-49 years in good health and CMV-seropositive.

The chain carries TRBV30 and TRBJ1-1, with a weak D call TRBD1 (5 bases). The CDR3 runs 14 residues. V was clipped by 0 bases and J by 0 bases, with 8 bases between them. CDR1 is GTSNPN, CDR2 SVGIG, per germline (reference sequence). CDR3 amino acids: CAWSVWGLNTEAFF. The CDR3 DNA reads as TGTGCCTGGAGTGTATGGGGCCTGAACACTGAAGCTTTCTTT.

V gene TRBV30 combines with J gene TRBJ2-7, with D perhaps TRBD2 (6 bases). The germline gives CDR1 GTSNPN, CDR2 SVGIG (reference sequence). The V end was cut by 7 bases, the J end by 3 bases, with 19 bases between. This CDR3 has 14 amino acids. CDR3 sequence reads: CASNPDLEGYEQYF. CDR3 sequence (DNA): TGTGCCTCAAACCCGGACTTGGAGGGCTACGAGCAGTACTTC.

This CDR3 is CASTERERGEQFF. CDR3 in DNA: TGTGCCAGTACCGAGCGGGAGCGGGGTGAGCAGTTCTTC. The chain links TRBV19 to TRBJ2-1; 8 bases match TRBD2. The CDR3 sequence is 13 residues long. Per germline, CDR1 LNHDA and CDR2 SQIVND (reference sequence). Losses at the gene ends were 7 bases for V and 9 bases for J; bases not matched to a gene: 8.

The count of this clone is one. The gene calls are TRBV9 and TRBJ1-4, with 7 bases fitting TRBD1. V shed 0 bases, J shed 8 bases, and the junction held 10 bases outside the gene matches. Germline CDR1 reads SGDLS; CDR2 reads YYNGEE. The CDR3 runs 16 residues. For the CDR3, the DNA is TGTGCCAGCAGCGTAGGATTTACAGGGGTTGAGGAAAAACTGTTTTTT. Amino acids: CASSVGFTGVEEKLFF.

The V gene is TRBV4-1, the J gene TRBJ2-2; 8 bases map to TRBD2. The CDR3 sequence is 16 residues long. Trimming at V came to 0 bases and at J to 7 bases, leaving 7 bases not matched to a gene. Looked up from germline, CDR1 is MGHRA and CDR2 is YSYEKL. The CDR3 DNA reads as TGCGCCAGCAGCCAAGATGCCGGGAGGGCAAACGGGGAGCTGTTTTTT. Translation: CASSQDAGRANGELFF.

The V call is TRBV7-8, the J call TRBJ1-4; 9 nucleotides match TRBD1. J was trimmed by 8 bases and V by 2 bases; bases with no gene match: 6. The CDR3 length is 15 residues. Germline CDR1 SGHVS, CDR2 FQNEAQ. The CDR3 sequence: CASSLWDRVEEKLFF. The CDR3 DNA sequence: TGTGCCAGCAGCTTATGGGACAGGGTGGAGGAAAAACTGTTTTTT.